The clone carrying this TCR beta chain was picked up many times. Unique molecular identifiers were incorporated when the TCRbeta library was constructed. TCRdb reanalysed the PCR reads using MiXCR and keeps one entry per CDR3 protein. Of 90,000 to 100,000 distinct CDR3 sequences listed, 20% to 30% are singletons. The source of the sample is a study of T-cell reconstitution after alpha-beta-depleted transplantation in children. This specimen consisted of PBMCs, obtained before TCRalphabeta/CD19-depleted stem cell transplant. This receptor was obtained from a boy aged 2-9 years with acute lymphoblastic leukemia, due to receive a stem cell transplant.

DNA for the CDR3: TGTGCCAGCAGCCAAGACAGAAAGACCCAGTACTTC. This sequence encodes CASSQDRKTQYF. This rearrangement joins TRBV3-1 to TRBJ2-5; D gene ambiguous. The ends were cut back, 0 bases at V and 6 bases at J, with 5 bases in the middle. The CDR3 is 12 residues long. CDR1 and CDR2 (germline): LGHDT, YNNKEL (reference sequence).